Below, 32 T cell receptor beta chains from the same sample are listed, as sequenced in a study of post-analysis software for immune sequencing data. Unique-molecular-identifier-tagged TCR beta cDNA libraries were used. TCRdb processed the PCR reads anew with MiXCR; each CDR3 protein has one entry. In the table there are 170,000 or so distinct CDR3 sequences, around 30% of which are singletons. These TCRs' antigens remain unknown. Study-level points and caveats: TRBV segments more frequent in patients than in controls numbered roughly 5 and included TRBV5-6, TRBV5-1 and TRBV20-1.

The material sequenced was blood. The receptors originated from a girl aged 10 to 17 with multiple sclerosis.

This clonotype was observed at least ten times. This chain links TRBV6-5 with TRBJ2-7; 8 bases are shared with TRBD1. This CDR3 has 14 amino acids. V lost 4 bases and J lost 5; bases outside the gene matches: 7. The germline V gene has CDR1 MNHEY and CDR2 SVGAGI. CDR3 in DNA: TGTGCCAGCAGTTCTTGGACAGGGAAGCACGAGCAGTACTTC. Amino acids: CASSSWTGKHEQYF.

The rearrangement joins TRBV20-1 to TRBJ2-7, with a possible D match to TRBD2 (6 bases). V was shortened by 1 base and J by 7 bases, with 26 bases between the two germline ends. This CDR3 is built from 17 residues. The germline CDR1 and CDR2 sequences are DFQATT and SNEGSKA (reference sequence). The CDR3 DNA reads TGCAGTGCTAGAGTTGGCCTTGGGGGGTCGGGGTACAATGAGCAGTACTTC. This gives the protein CSARVGLGGSGYNEQYF.

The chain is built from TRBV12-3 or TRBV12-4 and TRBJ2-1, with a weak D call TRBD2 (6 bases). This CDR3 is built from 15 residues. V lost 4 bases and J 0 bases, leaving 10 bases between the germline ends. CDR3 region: CASSYLAPSYNEQFF. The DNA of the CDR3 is TGTGCCAGCAGTTACCTAGCGCCCTCCTACAATGAGCAGTTCTTC.

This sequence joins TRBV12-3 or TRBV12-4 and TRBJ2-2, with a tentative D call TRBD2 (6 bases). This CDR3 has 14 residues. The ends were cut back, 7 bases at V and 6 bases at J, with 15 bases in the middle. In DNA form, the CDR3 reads TGTGCCAGCACTCGATTCGGAGGGCCCGGGGAGCTGTTTTTT. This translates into CASTRFGGPGELFF.

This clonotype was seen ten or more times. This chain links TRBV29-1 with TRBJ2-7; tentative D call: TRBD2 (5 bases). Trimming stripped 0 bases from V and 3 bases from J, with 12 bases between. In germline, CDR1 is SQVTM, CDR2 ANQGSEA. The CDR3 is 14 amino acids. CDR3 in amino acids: CSVEDQGSGYEQYF. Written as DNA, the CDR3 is TGCAGCGTTGAAGATCAAGGGAGTGGCTACGAGCAGTACTTC.

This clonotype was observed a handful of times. The CDR3 region has the DNA TGTGCCAGCAGTTTGGGACAGGGCTATCATGGCTACACCTTC. Its translation: CASSLGQGYHGYTF. The chain employs TRBV27 and TRBJ1-2; 9 nucleotides match TRBD1. V lost 3 bases and J lost 6; bases outside the gene matches: 5. Germline CDR1 and CDR2: MNHEY and SMNVEV (reference sequence). This CDR3 is built from 14 residues.

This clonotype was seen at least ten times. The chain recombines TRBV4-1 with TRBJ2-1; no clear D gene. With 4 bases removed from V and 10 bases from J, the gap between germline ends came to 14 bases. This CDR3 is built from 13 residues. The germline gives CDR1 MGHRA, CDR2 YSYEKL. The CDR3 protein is CASSPRALTEQFF. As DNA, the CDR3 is TGCGCCAGCAGCCCTCGAGCACTTACGGAGCAGTTCTTC.

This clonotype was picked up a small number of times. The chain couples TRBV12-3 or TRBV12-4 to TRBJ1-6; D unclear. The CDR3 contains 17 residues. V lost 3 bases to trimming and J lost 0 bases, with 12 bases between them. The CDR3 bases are TGTGCCAGCAGTTTTGGAGGGCGAGGCTCCTATAATTCACCCCTCCACTTT. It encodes CASSFGGRGSYNSPLHF.

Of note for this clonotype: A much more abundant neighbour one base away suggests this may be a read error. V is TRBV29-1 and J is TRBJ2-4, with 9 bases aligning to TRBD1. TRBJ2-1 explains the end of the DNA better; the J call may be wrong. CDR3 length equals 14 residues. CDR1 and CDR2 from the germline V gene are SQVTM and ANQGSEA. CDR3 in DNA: TGCAGCGTTGCCGGGACAGGGACCAAAAACATTCAGTTCTTC. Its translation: CSVAGTGTKNIQFF.

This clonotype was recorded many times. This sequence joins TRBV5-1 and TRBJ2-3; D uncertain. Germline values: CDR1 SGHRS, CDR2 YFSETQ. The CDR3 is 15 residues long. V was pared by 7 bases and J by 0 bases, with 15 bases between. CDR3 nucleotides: TGCGCCAGCGGGCCCGGTGACTCCAGCACAGATACGCAGTATTTT. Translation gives CASGPGDSSTDTQYF.

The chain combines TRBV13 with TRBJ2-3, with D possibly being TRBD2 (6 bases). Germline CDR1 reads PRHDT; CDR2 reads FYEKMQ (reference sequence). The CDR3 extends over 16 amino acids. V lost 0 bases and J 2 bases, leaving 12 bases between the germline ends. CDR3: CASSLGLPGVTDTQYF. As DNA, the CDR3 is TGTGCCAGCAGCTTAGGCCTCCCGGGGGTCACAGATACGCAGTATTTT.

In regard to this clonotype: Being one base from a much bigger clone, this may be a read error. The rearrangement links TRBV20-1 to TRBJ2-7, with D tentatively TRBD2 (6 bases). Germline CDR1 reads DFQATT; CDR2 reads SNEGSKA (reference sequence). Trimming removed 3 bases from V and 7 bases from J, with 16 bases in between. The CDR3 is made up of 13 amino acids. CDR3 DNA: TGCAGTGCTAGTACTAGCAAGTTCAATGAGCAGTACTTC. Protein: CSASTSKFNEQYF.

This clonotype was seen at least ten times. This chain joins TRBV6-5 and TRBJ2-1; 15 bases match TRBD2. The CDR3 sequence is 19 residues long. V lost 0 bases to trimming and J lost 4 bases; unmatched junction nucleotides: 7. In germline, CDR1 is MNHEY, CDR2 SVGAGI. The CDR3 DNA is TGTGCCAGCAGTTACTCAGCACCGGGACTAGCGGGAGGTTACAATGAGCAGTTCTTC. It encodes CASSYSAPGLAGGYNEQFF.

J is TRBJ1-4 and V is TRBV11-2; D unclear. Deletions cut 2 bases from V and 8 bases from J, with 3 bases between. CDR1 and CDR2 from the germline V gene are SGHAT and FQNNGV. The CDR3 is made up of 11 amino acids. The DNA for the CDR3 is TGTGCCAGCAGCTTATGCGAAAAACTGTTTTTT. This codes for CASSLCEKLFF.

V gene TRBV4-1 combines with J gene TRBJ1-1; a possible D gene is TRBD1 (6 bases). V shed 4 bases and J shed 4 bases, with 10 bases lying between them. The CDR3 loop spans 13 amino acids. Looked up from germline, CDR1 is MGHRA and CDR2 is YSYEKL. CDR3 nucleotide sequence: TGCGCCAGCAGCCCCCAGGGGCTCACTGAAGCTTTCTTT. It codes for CASSPQGLTEAFF.

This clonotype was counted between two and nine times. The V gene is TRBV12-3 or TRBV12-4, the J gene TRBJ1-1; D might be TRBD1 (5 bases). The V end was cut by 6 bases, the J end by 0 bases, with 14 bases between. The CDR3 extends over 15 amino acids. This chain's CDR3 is CASSALAGLNTEAFF. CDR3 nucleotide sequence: TGTGCCAGCAGCGCTCTGGCAGGGCTGAACACTGAAGCTTTCTTT.

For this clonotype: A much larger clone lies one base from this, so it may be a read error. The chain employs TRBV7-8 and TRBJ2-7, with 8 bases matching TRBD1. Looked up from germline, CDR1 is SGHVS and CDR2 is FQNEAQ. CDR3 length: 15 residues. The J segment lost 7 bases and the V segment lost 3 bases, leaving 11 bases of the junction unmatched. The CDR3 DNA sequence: TGTGCCAGCAGCTTGGAAGACAGGGGCTTCAATGAGCAGTACTTC. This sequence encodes CASSLEDRGFNEQYF.

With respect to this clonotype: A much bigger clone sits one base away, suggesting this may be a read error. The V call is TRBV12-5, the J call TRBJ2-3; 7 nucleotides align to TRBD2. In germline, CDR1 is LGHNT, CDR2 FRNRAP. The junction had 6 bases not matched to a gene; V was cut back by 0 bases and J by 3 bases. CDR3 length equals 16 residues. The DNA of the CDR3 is TGTGCTAGTGGTTTGGTACAAGGTAGCGGGACAGATACGCAGTATTTT. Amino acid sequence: CASGLVQGSGTDTQYF.

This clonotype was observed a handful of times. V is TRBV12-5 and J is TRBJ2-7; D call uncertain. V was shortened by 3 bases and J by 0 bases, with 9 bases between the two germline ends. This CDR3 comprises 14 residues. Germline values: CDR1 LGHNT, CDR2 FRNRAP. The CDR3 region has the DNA TGTGCTAGTGGTTTCGGGCTGGGCTCCTACGAGCAGTACTTC. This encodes CASGFGLGSYEQYF. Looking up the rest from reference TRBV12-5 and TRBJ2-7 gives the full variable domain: DARVTQTPRHKVTEMGQEVTMRCQPILGHNTVFWYRQTMMQGLELLAYFRNRAPLDDSGMPKDRFSAEMPDATLATLKIQPSEPRDSAVYFCASGFGLGSYEQYFGPGTRLTVT.

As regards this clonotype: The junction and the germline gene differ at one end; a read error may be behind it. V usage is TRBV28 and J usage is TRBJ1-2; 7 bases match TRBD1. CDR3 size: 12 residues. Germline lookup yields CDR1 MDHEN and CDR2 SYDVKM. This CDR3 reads CASIRGGYGCTF. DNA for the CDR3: TGTGCCAGCATACGAGGGGGCTATGGCTGCACCTTC.

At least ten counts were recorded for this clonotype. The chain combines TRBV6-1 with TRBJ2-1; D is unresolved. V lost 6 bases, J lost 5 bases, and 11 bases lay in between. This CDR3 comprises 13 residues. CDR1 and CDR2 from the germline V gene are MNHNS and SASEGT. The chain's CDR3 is CASSRPRDNEQFF. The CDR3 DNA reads TGTGCCAGCAGCCGGCCCCGGGACAATGAGCAGTTCTTC.

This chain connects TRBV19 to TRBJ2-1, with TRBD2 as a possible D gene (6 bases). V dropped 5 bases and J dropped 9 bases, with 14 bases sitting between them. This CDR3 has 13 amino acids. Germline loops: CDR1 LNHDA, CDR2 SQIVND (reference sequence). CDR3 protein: CASSPRPEGEQFF. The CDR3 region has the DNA TGTGCCAGTAGTCCCCGCCCGGAGGGTGAGCAGTTCTTC.

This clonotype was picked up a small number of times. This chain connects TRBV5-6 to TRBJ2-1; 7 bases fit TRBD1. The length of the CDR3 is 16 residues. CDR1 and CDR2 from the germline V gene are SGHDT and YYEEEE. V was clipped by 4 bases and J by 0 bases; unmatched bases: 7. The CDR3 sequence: CASSTGVSGSYNEQFF. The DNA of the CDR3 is TGTGCCAGCAGCACAGGGGTATCCGGCTCCTACAATGAGCAGTTCTTC.

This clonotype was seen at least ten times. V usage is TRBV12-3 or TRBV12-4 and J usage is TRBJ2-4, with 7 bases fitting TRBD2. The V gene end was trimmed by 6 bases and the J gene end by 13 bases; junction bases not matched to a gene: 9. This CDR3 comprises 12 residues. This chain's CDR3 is CASSIIAGEQYF. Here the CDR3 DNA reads TGTGCCAGCAGCATCATCGCGGGGGAGCAGTACTTC.

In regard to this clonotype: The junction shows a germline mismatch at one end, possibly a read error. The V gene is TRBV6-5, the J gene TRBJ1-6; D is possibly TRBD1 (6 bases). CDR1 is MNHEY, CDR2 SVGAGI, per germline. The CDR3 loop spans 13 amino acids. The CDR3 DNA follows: TGTGCCAGCAGTCCACTACAGGGTTCGCCCCCCCACTTT. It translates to CASSPLQGSPPHF.

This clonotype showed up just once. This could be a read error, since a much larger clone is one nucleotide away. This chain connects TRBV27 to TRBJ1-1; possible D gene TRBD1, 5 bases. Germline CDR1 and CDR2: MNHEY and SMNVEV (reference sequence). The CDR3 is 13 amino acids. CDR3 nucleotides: TGTGTCAGCAGTTTGACAGTGAACACTGAAGCTTTCTTT. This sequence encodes CVSSLTVNTEAFF.

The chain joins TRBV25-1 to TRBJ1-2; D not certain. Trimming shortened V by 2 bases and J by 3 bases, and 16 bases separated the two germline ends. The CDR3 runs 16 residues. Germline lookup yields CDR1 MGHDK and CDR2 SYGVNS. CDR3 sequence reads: CASSEKTIPSYYGYTF. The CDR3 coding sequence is TGTGCCAGCAGTGAAAAGACAATCCCGAGCTACTATGGCTACACCTTC.

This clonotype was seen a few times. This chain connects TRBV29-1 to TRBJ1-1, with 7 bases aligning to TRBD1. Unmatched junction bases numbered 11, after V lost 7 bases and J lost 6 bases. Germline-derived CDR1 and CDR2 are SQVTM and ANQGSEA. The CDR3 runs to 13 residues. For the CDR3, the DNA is TGCAGCGCGCGGCGGGGCAGGGGGGCTGAAGCTTTCTTT. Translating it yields CSARRGRGAEAFF.

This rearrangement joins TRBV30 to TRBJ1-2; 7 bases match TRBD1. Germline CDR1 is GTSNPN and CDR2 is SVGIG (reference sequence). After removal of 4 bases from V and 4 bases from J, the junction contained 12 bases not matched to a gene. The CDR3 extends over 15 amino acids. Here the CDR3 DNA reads TGTGCCTGGATTCGCCTAACAGGGGACGTCTATGGCTACACCTTC. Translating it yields CAWIRLTGDVYGYTF.

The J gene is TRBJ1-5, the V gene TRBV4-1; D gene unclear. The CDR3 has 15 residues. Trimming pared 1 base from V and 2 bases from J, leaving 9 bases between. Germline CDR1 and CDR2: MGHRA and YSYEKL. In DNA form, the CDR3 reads TGCGCCAGCAGCCAAGGGGGTTGGGGCAATCAGCCCCAGCATTTT. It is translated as CASSQGGWGNQPQHF.

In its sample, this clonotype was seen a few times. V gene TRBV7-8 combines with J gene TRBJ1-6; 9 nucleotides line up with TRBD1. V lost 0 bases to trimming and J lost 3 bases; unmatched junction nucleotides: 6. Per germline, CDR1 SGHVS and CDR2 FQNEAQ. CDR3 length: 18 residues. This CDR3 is CASSLAGTGRDYNSPLHF. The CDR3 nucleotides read TGTGCCAGCAGCTTAGCGGGGACAGGGCGTGACTATAATTCACCCCTCCACTTT.

The chain's CDR3 is CSASDYLEQTQFF. The CDR3, as DNA: TGCAGTGCTAGCGATTACCTGGAACAGACCCAGTTCTTC. The V gene is TRBV20-1, the J gene TRBJ2-1; unclear D gene. This CDR3 has 13 amino acids. Germline V gene sequence: CDR1 DFQATT, CDR2 SNEGSKA (reference sequence). Trimming took 3 bases from V and 13 from J, leaving 19 bases between them.